A selection of T cell receptor beta chains follows, all from one sample in a study of blood T cell repertoires in COVID-19. Only in-frame clones appear in the TCRdb table, and some are missing; sequencing was by immunoSEQ multiplex PCR. This table has around 78,000 clones, around 74% appearing once. The sample comprised peripheral blood. The receptors here all came from a human donor in a cohort sampled during active COVID-19. Both conserved end residues are part of each CDR3. A D gene is named only where the DNA matches it firmly. Size is stated for part of the rows, as once, few or many counts, or as a class when the clone is expanded.

D gene	V gene	clone size	J gene	CDR3 DNA	CDR3 protein
TRBD1	TRBV4-3	-	TRBJ2-3	TGCGCCAGCAGCCAAGATGGGGACAGTTTCACAGATACGCAGTATTTT	CASSQDGDSFTDTQYF
-	TRBV28	-	TRBJ1-2	TGTGCCAGCAGTACCACTAACGGCGAAGGCTACACCTTC	CASSTTNGEGYTF
-	TRBV19	-	TRBJ1-2	TGTGCCAGTCGCACCCAACTACCCGGCAATGGCTACACCTTC	CASRTQLPGNGYTF
TRBD2	TRBV30	-	TRBJ2-7	TGTGCCTGGAGTCGGGGGGACTACGAGCAGTACTTC	CAWSRGDYEQYF
TRBD1	TRBV6-2/TRBV6-3	-	TRBJ2-7	TGTGCCAGCAGTTACACGTTAGGGGACAGGGTCGTCTACGAGCAGTACTTC	CASSYTLGDRVVYEQYF
-	TRBV19	few	TRBJ2-7	TGTGCCAGTAGTATAGACGGGGTTTCGGCCTACGAGCAGTACTTC	CASSIDGVSAYEQYF
TRBD1	TRBV9	few	TRBJ2-2	TGTGCCAGCAGCGATCGGACAGGGGGCGGGGAGCTGTTTTTT	CASSDRTGGGELFF
TRBD1	TRBV6-1	-	TRBJ1-1	TGTGCCAGCAGTGAATGGGCACAGGGGGTCGTCGCTGAAGCTTTCTTT	CASSEWAQGVVAEAFF
-	TRBV10-2	-	TRBJ1-5	TGCGCCAGCAGTCTTAGCCAGAGAAGCAATCAGCCCCAGCATTTT	CASSLSQRSNQPQHF
TRBD1	TRBV7-9	-	TRBJ1-2	TGTGCCAGCAGCTTGGGGAAGGGGGCAAATGGCTACACCTTC	CASSLGKGANGYTF
-	TRBV19	-	TRBJ1-5	TGTGCCAGTAGTAACTCACAGGGTTATCAGCCCCAGCATTTT	CASSNSQGYQPQHF
-	TRBV5-1	-	TRBJ1-2	TGCGCCAGCAGCTTGAAAATGGACACTGGCTACACCTTC	CASSLKMDTGYTF
-	TRBV7-8	-	TRBJ1-2	TGTGCCAGCAGCTTAGGCAGGGACTATGGCTACACCTTC	CASSLGRDYGYTF
TRBD1	TRBV5-1	-	TRBJ1-4	TGCGCCAGCACCGCGACAGGGGCGTCCTCTAATGAAAAACTGTTTTTT	CASTATGASSNEKLFF
-	TRBV19	once	TRBJ1-1	TGTGCCAGTAACAACCTCCAGGAATACACTGAAGCTTTCTTT	CASNNLQEYTEAFF